Below, 30 T cell receptor beta chains from the same sample are listed, as sequenced in a study of blood T cell repertoires in COVID-19. Generated by immunoSEQ multiplex PCR, the TCRdb table keeps only in-frame clones and is missing some. The data contain 43,000 or so clones, around 90% of them singletons. Sequenced input: peripheral blood. The origin of the receptors is a woman older than 75 with active COVID-19.

This chain connects TRBV19 to TRBJ1-2, with TRBD1 identical over 9 bases. Germline V lookup: CDR1 LNHDA, CDR2 SQIVND (reference sequence). The CDR3 runs to 14 residues. After removal of 3 bases from V and 13 bases from J, the junction contained 12 bases not matched to a gene. The CDR3 nucleotides are TGTGCCAGTAGTATCCCCGGGACAGGGACCGCTAGCACCTTC. It yields the protein CASSIPGTGTASTF.

This clone was observed many times. The chain couples TRBV20-1 to TRBJ2-4, with 7 positions matching TRBD1. The CDR3 length is 11 residues. CDR1 DFQATT and CDR2 SNEGSKA come from the germline V gene (reference sequence). Trimming cost V 7 bases and J 7 bases; bases outside gene matches: 4. CDR3 amino acids: CSGQGFNIQYF. The CDR3 nucleotides are TGCAGTGGACAGGGCTTTAACATTCAGTACTTC.

The gene calls are TRBV7-2 and TRBJ1-6; no reliable D call. This CDR3 region has 14 residues. In germline, CDR1 is SGHTA, CDR2 FQGNSA. The V end lost 4 bases, the J end lost 10 bases, and 14 bases lay between the germline ends. Here the CDR3 reads CASSSSLGGSPLHF. Here the CDR3 DNA reads TGTGCCAGCAGCTCCTCGCTGGGAGGATCACCCCTCCACTTT.

This sequence joins TRBV7-9 and TRBJ2-2; TRBD1 might be the D (5 bases). Trimming stripped 3 bases from V and 3 bases from J, with 8 bases between. The CDR3 contains 14 residues. Germline V lookup: CDR1 SEHNR, CDR2 FQNEAQ (reference sequence). The CDR3 nucleotides read TGTGCCAGCAGCTTTGACAGATACACCGGGGAGCTGTTTTTT. Protein: CASSFDRYTGELFF.

The chain is built from TRBV30 and TRBJ2-3; D is ambiguous. Trimming stripped 3 bases from V and 1 base from J, with 14 bases between. There are 15 residues in the CDR3. Germline V gives CDR1 GTSNPN, CDR2 SVGIG (reference sequence). The CDR3 region has the DNA TGTGCCTGGAGCCCCCCAGGAAGGCGCACAGATACGCAGTATTTT. Residues: CAWSPPGRRTDTQYF.

The sample holds one count of this clone. The chain links TRBV5-5 to TRBJ2-1, with a tentative D call TRBD1 (6 bases). The length of the CDR3 is 13 residues. Per the germline V gene, CDR1 is SGHKS and CDR2 is YYEKEE (reference sequence). Trimming removed 4 bases from V and 4 bases from J, with 9 bases in between. The CDR3 region has the DNA TGTGCCAGCAGCCAGACAGGTTACAATGAGCAGTTCTTC. Residues: CASSQTGYNEQFF.

The chain combines TRBV5-1 with TRBJ1-1; 8 bases agree with TRBD1. With 8 bases clipped from V and 0 bases from J, the junction kept 12 bases outside the gene matches. The CDR3 totals 16 residues. Germline CDR1 reads SGHRS; CDR2 reads YFSETQ. The chain's CDR3 is CASQTTGGALNTEAFF. CDR3 nucleotide sequence: TGCGCCAGTCAAACTACAGGGGGAGCCTTGAACACTGAAGCTTTCTTT. The variable domain in full, with the rest retrieved from reference TRBV5-1 and TRBJ1-1, is KAGVTQTPRYLIKTRGQQVTLSCSPISGHRSVSWYQQTPGQGLQFLFEYFSETQRNKGNFPGRFSGRQFSNSRSEMNVSTLELGDSALYLCASQTTGGALNTEAFFGQGTRLTVV.

The CDR3 bases are TGCGCCAGCAGCTTGCGGGCAGGGTTGGCTTTCTTT. Its protein product is CASSLRAGLAFF. V usage is TRBV5-1 and J usage is TRBJ1-1; possible D gene TRBD1, 5 bases. The CDR3 is 12 amino acids. Between the trimmed V and J ends, which lost 1 base and 11 bases, there was a span of 12 bases. Per germline, CDR1 SGHRS and CDR2 YFSETQ. Together with reference TRBV5-1 and TRBJ1-1, the CDR3 gives the full variable domain: KAGVTQTPRYLIKTRGQQVTLSCSPISGHRSVSWYQQTPGQGLQFLFEYFSETQRNKGNFPGRFSGRQFSNSRSEMNVSTLELGDSALYLCASSLRAGLAFFGQGTRLTVV.

This rearrangement joins TRBV27 to TRBJ2-7; D is possibly TRBD1 (6 bases). Trimming took off 6 bases at V and 2 bases at J, with 17 bases between the two ends. Germline lookup yields CDR1 MNHEY and CDR2 SMNVEV (reference sequence). The CDR3 covers 15 residues. In DNA form, the CDR3 reads TGTGCCAGCAGCCTAGGACAGTCCCGTACCTACGAGCAGTACTTC. This translates into CASSLGQSRTYEQYF.

The sample holds one count of this clone. The genes are TRBV27 and TRBJ1-2; D is perhaps TRBD1 (6 bases). Germline assignment: CDR1 MNHEY and CDR2 SMNVEV (reference sequence). With 10 bases removed from V and 3 bases from J, the gap between germline ends came to 15 bases. CDR3 length equals 13 residues. CDR3 in DNA: TGTGCCACCCAGGGGTCCCCCTACTATGGCTACACCTTC. Translating gives CATQGSPYYGYTF.

The V call is TRBV7-2, the J call TRBJ2-1; weak D call: TRBD2 (7 bases). Germline V gene lookup returns CDR1 SGHTA and CDR2 FQGNSA. The V and J ends lost 2 bases and 7 bases respectively, with 18 bases between them. The CDR3 covers 16 residues. The CDR3: CASSLSRTKGGNEQFF. The CDR3 DNA follows: TGTGCCAGCAGCTTAAGCCGTACTAAGGGGGGGAATGAGCAGTTCTTC.

The J gene is TRBJ2-7, the V gene TRBV7-9; TRBD2 might be the D (6 bases). This CDR3 is built from 14 residues. V lost 4 bases to trimming and J lost 7 bases, with 17 bases between them. CDR1 SEHNR and CDR2 FQNEAQ come from the germline V gene (reference sequence). The CDR3 sequence is CASSSAGRFQEQYF. DNA of the CDR3: TGTGCCAGCAGCTCCGCGGGACGGTTTCAGGAGCAGTACTTC.

CDR3 sequence reads: CASSGGGGTPYGYTF. Written as DNA, the CDR3 is TGTGCCAGCAGCGGGGGAGGGGGGACACCCTATGGCTACACCTTC. The chain couples TRBV28 to TRBJ1-2; maybe TRBD1 (6 bases). Germline CDR1 and CDR2: MDHEN and SYDVKM. The V end lost 6 bases, the J end lost 4 bases, and 18 bases lay between the germline ends. The CDR3 loop spans 15 amino acids.

The V gene is TRBV19, the J gene TRBJ1-1; 9 bases match TRBD1. The CDR3 loop spans 13 amino acids. CDR1 LNHDA and CDR2 SQIVND come from the germline V gene (reference sequence). J lost 8 bases, V lost 7 bases, and 8 bases had no gene match. CDR3 region: CASTITGGGEAFF. CDR3 nucleotide sequence: TGTGCCAGTACCATAACAGGGGGCGGCGAAGCTTTCTTT.

V usage is TRBV6-2 or TRBV6-3 and J usage is TRBJ2-2; unclear D gene. Germline V gene lookup returns CDR1 MNHEY and CDR2 SVGEGT. The CDR3 spans 11 residues. V was shortened by 3 bases and J by 7 bases, with 3 bases between the two germline ends. In DNA form, the CDR3 reads TGTGCCAGCAGTTATTACGGGGAGCTGTTTTTT. Its protein product is CASSYYGELFF.

The V and J genes are TRBV5-8 and TRBJ2-5; D remains ambiguous. V was shortened by 4 bases and J by 4 bases, with 11 bases between the two germline ends. Germline V gene lookup returns CDR1 SGHTS and CDR2 YDEGEE. There are 13 residues in the CDR3. CDR3 protein: CASSRSFRETQYF. The DNA for the CDR3 is TGTGCCAGCAGCCGAAGCTTCCGAGAGACCCAGTACTTC.

The rearrangement links TRBV11-2 to TRBJ1-5, with D tentatively TRBD1 (6 bases). CDR1 and CDR2 (germline): SGHAT, FQNNGV. V lost 0 bases and J lost 5, with 14 bases in between. The CDR3 length is 16 residues. This CDR3 is CASSLDSAQGYQPQHF. The CDR3 DNA reads as TGTGCCAGCAGCTTAGATTCGGCACAGGGTTATCAGCCCCAGCATTTT.

The rearrangement uses TRBV19 and TRBJ2-5; no firm D call. Germline V gene sequence: CDR1 LNHDA, CDR2 SQIVND (reference sequence). The CDR3 runs to 13 residues. Trimming stripped 4 bases from V and 2 bases from J, with 8 bases between. CDR3 DNA sequence: TGTGCCAGTAGTAGGTCAGTTCAAGAGACCCAGTACTTC. Translated, it gives CASSRSVQETQYF.

V gene TRBV28 combines with J gene TRBJ2-4; a weak D match, TRBD1 (8 bases). The CDR3 totals 14 residues. The V gene lost 5 bases and the J gene lost 5 bases, with 13 bases spanning the gap. Germline CDR1 MDHEN, CDR2 SYDVKM. In nucleotides, the CDR3 is TGTGCCAGCAGTCAACAGGGGGGGCAAAACATTCAGTACTTC. It encodes CASSQQGGQNIQYF. Combining the CDR3 with reference TRBV28 and TRBJ2-4 gives the whole variable domain DVKVTQSSRYLVKRTGEKVFLECVQDMDHENMFWYRQDPGLGLRLIYFSYDVKMKEKGDIPEGYSVSREKKERFSLILESASTNQTSMYLCASSQQGGQNIQYFGAGTRLSVL.

This clone was seen only once. The CDR3 bases are TGTGCCAGCAGATCCGGGTGGGGGGGGCTGTATTCACCCCTCCACTTT. This sequence encodes CASRSGWGGLYSPLHF. V gene TRBV7-8 combines with J gene TRBJ1-6, with D perhaps TRBD1 (6 bases). The germline V gene has CDR1 SGHVS and CDR2 FQNEAQ. The CDR3 contains 16 residues. The germline V and J ends were trimmed by 6 bases and 8 bases, with 20 bases remaining between them.

This chain uses TRBV7-2 with TRBJ1-5, with D maybe TRBD1 (5 bases). From germline, CDR1 is SGHTA and CDR2 FQGNSA. V was clipped by 2 bases and J by 8 bases, with 13 bases between them. This CDR3 contains 14 residues. The CDR3 is CASSLSGGEKPQHF. The CDR3 bases are TGTGCCAGCAGCTTATCGGGGGGGGAGAAGCCCCAGCATTTT.

This clone was observed once. The chain has TRBV6-2 or TRBV6-3 and TRBJ2-5; 9 bases agree with TRBD1. J was trimmed by 2 bases and V by 0 bases; bases with no gene match: 4. CDR3 size: 16 residues. The germline gives CDR1 MNHEY, CDR2 SVGEGT. Written as DNA, the CDR3 is TGTGCCAGCAGTTACTCAGGACAGGGGAATCAAGAGACCCAGTACTTC. It specifies CASSYSGQGNQETQYF.

This rearrangement joins TRBV7-2 to TRBJ2-1, with 8 bases lining up with TRBD2. The germline gives CDR1 SGHTA, CDR2 FQGNSA. The junction had 9 bases not matched to a gene; V was cut back by 8 bases and J by 0 bases. The CDR3 extends over 16 amino acids. The CDR3 protein is CASLPGGALSYNEQFF. The CDR3 DNA reads as TGTGCCAGCCTTCCGGGGGGGGCCCTCTCCTACAATGAGCAGTTCTTC. The variable domain in full, completed from reference TRBV7-2 and TRBJ2-1, reads GAGVSQSPSNKVTEKGKDVELRCDPISGHTALYWYRQSLGQGLEFLIYFQGNSAPDKSGLPSDRFSAERTGGSVSTLTIQRTQQEDSAVYLCASLPGGALSYNEQFFGPGTRLTVL.

The chain uses TRBV5-4 and TRBJ2-5; 8 bases are a match to TRBD2. J gave up 5 bases and V 9 bases, and 9 bases lay outside the gene matches. The CDR3 sequence is 13 residues long. Germline loops: CDR1 SGHNT, CDR2 YYREEE (reference sequence). Here the CDR3 reads CATLDRGGETQYF. In DNA form, the CDR3 reads TGTGCCACCTTAGACCGCGGGGGGGAGACCCAGTACTTC.

This clone was seen a handful of times. V gene TRBV7-9 combines with J gene TRBJ1-1; possibly TRBD1 for D (6 bases). Trimming pared 4 bases from V and 1 base from J, leaving 13 bases between. The CDR3 runs 15 residues. Germline CDR1 reads SEHNR; CDR2 reads FQNEAQ (reference sequence). CDR3 DNA: TGTGCCAGCAGCTCGGGGGGCAGAGGGAACACTGAAGCTTTCTTT. Protein sequence: CASSSGGRGNTEAFF.

V usage is TRBV4-2 and J usage is TRBJ1-6; maybe TRBD1 (5 bases). CDR1 and CDR2 from the germline V gene are LGHNA and YNFKEQ. CDR3 length: 15 residues. V was pared by 0 bases and J by 8 bases, with 11 bases between. CDR3: CASSQEGRQYSPLHF. CDR3 in DNA: TGTGCCAGCAGCCAAGAGGGGCGACAGTATTCACCCCTCCACTTT.

To note about this clone: Germline and junction disagree at one end, which may indicate a read error. V is TRBV3-1 (or the pseudogene TRBV3-2) and J is TRBJ1-6; TRBD1 is a possible D gene (6 bases). This CDR3 contains 14 residues. Germline CDR1 LGHDT, CDR2 YNNKEL (reference sequence). CDR3 residues: CAGSPRQDNSPLHF. DNA of the CDR3: TGTGCCGGCAGCCCCCGACAGGATAATTCACCCCTCCACTTT.

The rearrangement uses TRBV2 and TRBJ1-6; a weak D match, TRBD1 (5 bases). Trimming removed 10 bases at V and 10 bases at J, with 20 bases between. Germline values: CDR1 SNHLY, CDR2 FYNNEI. CDR3 length equals 14 residues. CDR3 protein: CATQSRGYQSPLHF. CDR3 in DNA: TGTGCCACCCAATCACGGGGGTATCAATCACCCCTCCACTTT.

As regards this clone: A junction end diverges from the germline sequence, so it may reflect a read error. This rearrangement joins TRBV7-7 to TRBJ2-5; 8 nucleotides agree with TRBD2. Germline CDR1 reads SSHAT; CDR2 reads FNYEAQ (reference sequence). This CDR3 contains 14 residues. The DNA of the CDR3 is TGTGCTAGCAGCCTTAGCGGGGTCCAAGAGACCCAGTACTTC. It translates to CASSLSGVQETQYF.

The CDR3 DNA follows: TGTGCCAGCAGCCCGTCACAGGGCGATAATTCACCCCTCCACTTT. Protein product: CASSPSQGDNSPLHF. J is TRBJ1-6 and V is TRBV9; possible D gene TRBD1, 6 bases. CDR1 and CDR2 (germline): SGDLS, YYNGEE. The ends were cut back, 4 bases at V and 5 bases at J, with 13 bases in the middle. This CDR3 contains 15 residues.